The next 20 T cell receptor beta chains were all read from a single sample in a study of OX40 agonist ivuxolimab in advanced cancers. Libraries were constructed by the immunoSEQ multiplex PCR assay. TCRdb took over this immuneACCESS table, retaining in-frame rearrangements with V and J assigned. Such tables are incomplete; in checked studies, under half of the missing clones stem from an unresolved V gene, and the remainder is unexplained. Present in this sample are around 29,000 clones, about 76% of which were seen just once. The ten largest clones take up 32% of the sample. This material consisted of CD4+ or CD8+ T cells sorted from blood, taken in a trial of the OX40 agonist ivuxolimab. Receptors were obtained from an adult with an advanced solid tumor such as melanoma, head and neck, liver or kidney cancer.

There are a few counts of this clone. This rearrangement joins TRBV15 to TRBJ2-7; the D gene is possibly TRBD1 (5 bases). Trimming pared 0 bases from V and 2 bases from J, leaving 14 bases between. Germline V gene data show CDR1 as LNHNV and CDR2 as YYDKDF (reference sequence). The CDR3 consists of 16 residues. CDR3 in amino acids: CATSRDSGYPPYEQYF. CDR3 bases: TGTGCCACCAGCAGAGATTCAGGGTACCCCCCCTACGAGCAGTACTTC.

The J gene is TRBJ1-1, the V gene TRBV7-2, with D unresolved. Trimming pared 5 bases from V and 1 base from J, leaving 14 bases between. The CDR3 totals 15 residues. From germline, CDR1 is SGHTA and CDR2 FQGNSA. This CDR3 is CASSPRERGNTEAFF. In DNA form, the CDR3 reads TGTGCCAGCAGCCCCCGCGAGCGGGGGAACACTGAAGCTTTCTTT.

The V and J genes are TRBV27 and TRBJ2-1, with 10 bases lining up with TRBD2. Germline V CDR1 and CDR2: MNHEY, SMNVEV (reference sequence). The CDR3 runs 16 residues. J was trimmed by 0 bases and V by 4 bases; bases with no gene match: 3. The CDR3 sequence is CASSWTSGYSYNEQFF. The CDR3 DNA sequence: TGTGCCAGCAGTTGGACTAGCGGATACTCCTACAATGAGCAGTTCTTC.

The chain links TRBV18 to TRBJ1-4, with D possibly matching TRBD1 (6 bases). CDR1 KGHSH and CDR2 LQKENI come from the germline V gene. The CDR3 loop spans 17 amino acids. V dropped 3 bases and J dropped 0 bases, with 14 bases sitting between them. CDR3 coding DNA: TGTGCCAGCTCACCGGGGGCCCGGGGGGCAACTAATGAAAAACTGTTTTTT. Its translation: CASSPGARGATNEKLFF.

This clone was picked up a small number of times. The chain recombines TRBV4-1 with TRBJ2-3; TRBD2 matches at 11 bases. There are 15 residues in the CDR3. Germline CDR1 reads MGHRA; CDR2 reads YSYEKL. J lost 6 bases, V lost 8 bases, and 10 bases had no gene match. The CDR3 DNA reads as TGCGCCAGCGGGGTCGTAGCGGGGGGGCCGGATACGCAGTATTTT. Translating it yields CASGVVAGGPDTQYF.

The rearrangement links TRBV6-6 to TRBJ2-5; D possibly uses TRBD1 or TRBD2 (5 bases each). V was shortened by 5 bases and J by 4 bases, with 17 bases between the two germline ends. Germline loops: CDR1 MNHNY, CDR2 SVGAGI (reference sequence). The CDR3 is 15 amino acids. The CDR3 region is CASSNRDAAGETQYF. The CDR3, as DNA: TGTGCCAGCAGTAACCGGGACGCCGCCGGAGAGACCCAGTACTTC.

This clone has just a few counts. The V call is TRBV5-4, the J call TRBJ1-1, with TRBD1 identical over 9 bases. In germline, CDR1 is SGHNT, CDR2 YYREEE (reference sequence). Trimming at V came to 3 bases and at J to 4 bases, leaving 4 bases not matched to a gene. The CDR3 sequence is 14 residues long. CDR3 DNA sequence: TGTGCCAGCAGCTACAACAGGGGGCGCACTGAAGCTTTCTTT. Amino acid sequence: CASSYNRGRTEAFF.

The chain has TRBV2 and TRBJ2-7; 8 nucleotides align to TRBD1. The V gene's germline CDR1 is SNHLY and CDR2 FYNNEI. Losses at the gene ends were 7 bases for V and 5 bases for J; bases not matched to a gene: 13. The CDR3 covers 15 residues. Written as DNA, the CDR3 is TGTGCCAGCATTTTAGTGGACAGGGTAAACGACGAGCAGTACTTC. As protein: CASILVDRVNDEQYF.

The chain employs TRBV7-9 and TRBJ1-1; D call uncertain. V lost 1 base and J lost 6, with 9 bases in between. Germline loops: CDR1 SEHNR, CDR2 FQNEAQ (reference sequence). This CDR3 is built from 13 residues. CDR3 DNA: TGTGCCAGCAGCTTAGGCGGGGTACCTGAAGCTTTCTTT. Residues: CASSLGGVPEAFF.

This clone has just one count. This sequence joins TRBV9 and TRBJ2-5, with TRBD1 as a possible D gene (6 bases). Germline loops: CDR1 SGDLS, CDR2 YYNGEE. The CDR3 consists of 14 residues. Trimming left V 4 bases short and J 1 base short, with 11 bases between. CDR3: CASSLDRIQETQYF. CDR3 sequence (DNA): TGTGCCAGCAGCCTCGACAGGATCCAAGAGACCCAGTACTTC.

The chain is built from TRBV5-6 and TRBJ2-2, with D unclear. CDR3 length equals 14 residues. V lost 0 bases and J 7 bases, leaving 10 bases between the germline ends. Germline V CDR1 and CDR2: SGHDT, YYEEEE. The CDR3 spells CASSLGGLRGELFF. CDR3 sequence (DNA): TGTGCCAGCAGCTTGGGTGGGCTACGCGGGGAGCTGTTTTTT.

This chain joins TRBV25-1 and TRBJ2-1; D uncertain. The CDR3 is made up of 10 amino acids. V lost 8 bases, J lost 7 bases, and 6 bases lay in between. CDR1 and CDR2 from the germline V gene are MGHDK and SYGVNS. The chain's CDR3 is CASLLNEQFF. The CDR3 nucleotides read TGTGCCAGCCTTCTAAATGAGCAGTTCTTC.

The gene calls are TRBV6-6 and TRBJ2-7; 9 nucleotides match TRBD1. Per germline, CDR1 MNHNY and CDR2 SVGAGI (reference sequence). The junction had 6 bases not matched to a gene; V was cut back by 2 bases and J by 4 bases. The CDR3 covers 15 residues. The CDR3 DNA reads as TGTGCCAGCAGTTACAAGGAACAGGGGGCTTACGAGCAGTACTTC. It codes for CASSYKEQGAYEQYF.

The rearrangement links TRBV5-4 to TRBJ2-7; 11 bases agree with TRBD2. Germline V gene data show CDR1 as SGHNT and CDR2 as YYREEE (reference sequence). Losses at the gene ends were 0 bases for V and 6 bases for J; bases not matched to a gene: 5. The CDR3 extends over 15 amino acids. CDR3 loop: CASSLVGLAGGEQYF. In DNA form, the CDR3 reads TGTGCCAGCAGCTTGGTAGGGCTAGCGGGAGGCGAGCAGTACTTC.

To note about this clone: It differs at one base from a far larger clone, so likely a read error. The gene calls are TRBV25-1 and TRBJ2-2, with 8 bases identical to TRBD1. Germline V gives CDR1 MGHDK, CDR2 SYGVNS. This CDR3 is 16 amino acids long. The CDR3 DNA sequence: TGTGCCAGCAGTGAATTTGTGACAGGGGACACCGGGGAGCGGTTTTTT. It translates to CASSEFVTGDTGERFF.

CDR3 amino acids: CASSLAPGKAANYGYTF. The CDR3 bases are TGTGCCAGCAGCTTAGCACCCGGGAAGGCGGCGAACTATGGCTACACCTTC. The chain recombines TRBV7-8 with TRBJ1-2; no reliable D call. From germline, CDR1 is SGHVS and CDR2 FQNEAQ. The CDR3 runs 17 residues. V was shortened by 0 bases and J by 2 bases, with 16 bases between the two germline ends.

The chain joins TRBV10-3 to TRBJ1-1; D possibly corresponds to TRBD1 (5 bases). Germline-derived CDR1 and CDR2 are ENHRY and SYGVKD. This CDR3 has 15 residues. V was pared by 2 bases and J by 3 bases, with 13 bases between. The CDR3 DNA reads as TGTGCCATCAGTGAGCCGGGGGTCCCGGACACTGAAGCTTTCTTT. Translated: CAISEPGVPDTEAFF.

The V call is TRBV10-3, the J call TRBJ2-1, with TRBD2 matching 9 bases. The CDR3 loop spans 16 amino acids. V dropped 4 bases and J dropped 5; count of bases not matched to a gene: 9. The germline V gene has CDR1 ENHRY and CDR2 SYGVKD. The DNA for the CDR3 is TGTGCCATCAGTGGCGGGGGATTAGCGGGGGACAATGAGCAGTTCTTC. It is translated as CAISGGGLAGDNEQFF.

The chain couples TRBV9 to TRBJ1-2; TRBD1 is a possible D gene (5 bases). The germline V gene encodes CDR1 SGDLS and CDR2 YYNGEE. CDR3 length: 14 residues. The V end lost 4 bases, the J end lost 3 bases, and 13 bases lay between the germline ends. Here the CDR3 DNA reads TGTGCCAGCAGCCCGACCCCAGGGTACTATGGCTACACCTTC. This translates into CASSPTPGYYGYTF.

The V call is TRBV7-3, the J call TRBJ2-5, with D unclear. V gave up 1 base and J gave up 5 bases, with 8 bases separating them. Germline values: CDR1 SGHTA, CDR2 FQGTGA. The CDR3 is 13 residues long. DNA for the CDR3: TGTGCCAGCAGCTTAAGGAAATTGGAGACCCAGTACTTC. It translates to CASSLRKLETQYF.